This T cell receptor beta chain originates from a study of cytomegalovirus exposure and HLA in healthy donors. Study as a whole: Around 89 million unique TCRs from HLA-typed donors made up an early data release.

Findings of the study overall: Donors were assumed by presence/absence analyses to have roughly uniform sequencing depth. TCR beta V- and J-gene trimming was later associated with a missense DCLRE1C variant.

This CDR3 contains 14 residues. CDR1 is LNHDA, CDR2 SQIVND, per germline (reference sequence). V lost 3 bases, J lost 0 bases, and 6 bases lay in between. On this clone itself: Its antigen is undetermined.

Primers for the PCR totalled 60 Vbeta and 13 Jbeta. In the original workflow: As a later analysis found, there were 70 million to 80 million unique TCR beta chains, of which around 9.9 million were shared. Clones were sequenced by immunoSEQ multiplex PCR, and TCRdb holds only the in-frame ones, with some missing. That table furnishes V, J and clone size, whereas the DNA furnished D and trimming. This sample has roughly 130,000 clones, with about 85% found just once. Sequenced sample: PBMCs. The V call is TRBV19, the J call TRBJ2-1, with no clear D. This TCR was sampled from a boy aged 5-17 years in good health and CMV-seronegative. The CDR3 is CASSMLSSYNEQFF. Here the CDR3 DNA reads TGTGCCAGTAGTATGCTGAGCTCCTACAATGAGCAGTTCTTC.